The 29 T cell receptor beta chains presented below share a single source sample, sequenced in a study of T cells after posttransplantation cyclophosphamide. Assay: immunoSEQ multiplex PCR; the TCRdb copy retains only in-frame clones and omits some. Singletons are absent from the sample, which has tens of thousands of clones. The sequencing sample was made of PBMCs. The receptors come from a man in his forties in good health, CMV-negative, and a related stem cell transplant donor.

This clone was recorded at least ten times. V gene TRBV6-1 combines with J gene TRBJ1-1, with 8 positions matching TRBD1. CDR3 length: 14 residues. The trim removed 3 bases at V and 6 bases at J, leaving 6 bases unmatched. Germline values: CDR1 MNHNS, CDR2 SASEGT. For the CDR3, the DNA is TGTGCCAGCAGTGACACAGGGGGTTTAGCTGAAGCTTTCTTT. It encodes CASSDTGGLAEAFF.

This clone was observed at least ten times. The genes are TRBV19 and TRBJ2-5; 9 positions match TRBD1. Germline loops: CDR1 LNHDA, CDR2 SQIVND (reference sequence). CDR3 length: 13 residues. Trimming took 6 bases from V and 4 from J; bases not matched to a gene: 3. CDR3 in DNA: TGTGCCAGTAGCGCGACAGGGGGAGAGACCCAGTACTTC. This encodes CASSATGGETQYF. Filled out from reference TRBV19 and TRBJ2-5, the complete variable domain reads DGGITQSPKYLFRKEGQNVTLSCEQNLNHDAMYWYRQDPGQGLRLIYYSQIVNDFQKGDIAEGYSVSREKKESFPLTVTSAQKNPTAFYLCASSATGGETQYFGPGTRLLVL.

This clone was observed many times. The chain couples TRBV9 to TRBJ2-3; a weak D match, TRBD2 (6 bases). The CDR3 has 14 residues. Trimming shortened V by 4 bases and J by 4 bases, and 13 bases separated the two germline ends. Germline V gene data show CDR1 as SGDLS and CDR2 as YYNGEE. The CDR3 sequence is CASSLSGLADTQYF. The CDR3 coding sequence is TGTGCCAGCAGCCTCAGCGGGTTGGCAGATACGCAGTATTTT.

This clone has at least ten counts. This chain links TRBV4-3 with TRBJ1-4; 8 nucleotides line up with TRBD1. This CDR3 is 15 amino acids long. The V gene's germline CDR1 is LGHNA and CDR2 YSLEER. J gave up 8 bases and V 0 bases, and 5 bases lay outside the gene matches. Here the CDR3 reads CASSQDRGQKEKLFF. DNA of the CDR3: TGCGCCAGCAGCCAAGACAGGGGGCAGAAAGAAAAACTGTTTTTT.

This clone showed up many times. The chain joins TRBV2 to TRBJ1-2; D perhaps matches TRBD1 (6 bases). V was trimmed by 6 bases and J by 4 bases, leaving 15 bases between them. The germline gives CDR1 SNHLY, CDR2 FYNNEI. The length of the CDR3 is 14 residues. The CDR3 nucleotides are TGTGCCAGCAGGGCACAGGGAGGGGGCTATGGCTACACCTTC. Protein product: CASRAQGGGYGYTF.

This clone was counted ten times or more. V usage is TRBV6-6 and J usage is TRBJ1-2, with 10 bases fitting TRBD1. Trimming at V came to 6 bases and at J to 4 bases, leaving 8 bases not matched to a gene. Germline V gene lookup returns CDR1 MNHNY and CDR2 SVGAGI (reference sequence). This CDR3 is 15 amino acids long. The CDR3 here is CASRPTTGGAYGYTF. DNA for the CDR3: TGTGCCAGCAGACCAACGACAGGGGGCGCCTATGGCTACACCTTC.

In this sample, this clone turned up many times. The rearrangement joins TRBV7-3 to TRBJ2-1; D remains ambiguous. V was pared by 2 bases and J by 0 bases, with 8 bases between. Germline V CDR1 and CDR2: SGHTA, FQGTGA. The CDR3 extends over 15 amino acids. CDR3 in DNA: TGTGCCAGCAGCTTACAGGCAGGCTCCTACAATGAGCAGTTCTTC. Translating gives CASSLQAGSYNEQFF. The variable domain in full, with the rest retrieved from reference TRBV7-3 and TRBJ2-1, is GAGVSQTPSNKVTEKGKYVELRCDPISGHTALYWYRQSLGQGPEFLIYFQGTGAADDSGLPNDRFFAVRPEGSVSTLKIQRTERGDSAVYLCASSLQAGSYNEQFFGPGTRLTVL.

This clone occurred many times. The chain combines TRBV29-1 with TRBJ2-3; D remains unclear. Trimming stripped 1 base from V and 1 base from J, with 9 bases between. CDR1 SQVTM and CDR2 ANQGSEA come from the germline V gene. The CDR3 covers 14 residues. The CDR3 DNA reads TGCAGCGTTGAAGCTGGAGCTGGCACAGATACGCAGTATTTT. Protein sequence: CSVEAGAGTDTQYF.

This chain uses TRBV7-3 with TRBJ2-5, with TRBD2 as a possible D gene (5 bases). V lost 0 bases and J 6 bases, leaving 11 bases between the germline ends. This CDR3 is built from 14 residues. Germline CDR1 reads SGHTA; CDR2 reads FQGTGA. CDR3 in amino acids: CASSLTGGDQTQYF. The CDR3, as DNA: TGTGCCAGCAGCTTAACCGGAGGTGATCAGACCCAGTACTTC. The whole variable domain, filled in from reference TRBV7-3 and TRBJ2-5, reads GAGVSQTPSNKVTEKGKYVELRCDPISGHTALYWYRQSLGQGPEFLIYFQGTGAADDSGLPNDRFFAVRPEGSVSTLKIQRTERGDSAVYLCASSLTGGDQTQYFGPGTRLLVL.

This clone was seen at least ten times. This chain uses TRBV11-2 with TRBJ1-4; D possibly corresponds to TRBD1 (6 bases). Germline V gives CDR1 SGHAT, CDR2 FQNNGV. This CDR3 has 13 residues. Trimming took 1 base from V and 13 from J, leaving 13 bases between them. This CDR3 is CASSLVTGGPLFF. In nucleotides, the CDR3 is TGTGCCAGCAGCTTAGTCACGGGGGGCCCACTGTTTTTT.

The gene calls are TRBV4-1 and TRBJ2-5; TRBD1 matches at 7 bases. The germline gives CDR1 MGHRA, CDR2 YSYEKL. The CDR3 has 15 residues. V dropped 3 bases and J dropped 2; count of bases not matched to a gene: 6. In DNA form, the CDR3 reads TGCGCCAGCAGCCATGGGACAGTCCCACAAGAGACCCAGTACTTC. Amino acid sequence: CASSHGTVPQETQYF.

As regards this clone: A much more abundant neighbour one base away suggests this may be a read error. Other nucleotide sequences in the sample specify the same CDR3. The rearrangement links TRBV19 to TRBJ2-7, with 8 bases lining up with TRBD2. Germline CDR1 is LNHDA and CDR2 is SQIVND (reference sequence). J lost 6 bases, V lost 4 bases, and 5 bases had no gene match. CDR3 size: 13 residues. The CDR3 is CASSSGLAGEQYV. The CDR3 DNA reads as TGTGCCAGTAGTAGTGGACTAGCAGGCGAGCAGTACGTC.

This clone was observed many times. The chain couples TRBV10-3 to TRBJ1-1; 7 nucleotides align to TRBD1. J gave up 0 bases and V 3 bases, and 7 bases lay outside the gene matches. Germline values: CDR1 ENHRY, CDR2 SYGVKD. This CDR3 is built from 16 residues. The CDR3 DNA follows: TGTGCCATCAGTGATTTACAGGGGACCGTGAACACTGAAGCTTTCTTT. Its translation: CAISDLQGTVNTEAFF.

The table lists this clone with many counts. The same CDR3 is also encoded by other DNA sequences in this sample. The gene calls are TRBV19 and TRBJ1-5, with a tentative D call TRBD1 (5 bases). The CDR3 has 13 amino acids. CDR1 and CDR2 from the germline V gene are LNHDA and SQIVND (reference sequence). V lost 3 bases to trimming and J lost 3 bases, with 6 bases between them. The CDR3 sequence is CASSIRDNQPQHF. Here the CDR3 DNA reads TGTGCCAGTAGTATCAGGGACAATCAGCCCCAGCATTTT.

This clone has more than one count but fewer than ten. One junction end disagrees with the germline gene, perhaps due to a read error. Other nucleotide sequences in the sample specify the same CDR3. The chain employs TRBV7-8 and TRBJ1-3; 7 bases fit TRBD1. Germline V CDR1 and CDR2: SGHVS, FQNEAQ. The CDR3 covers 17 residues. The CDR3 spells CASSLVFSQGQRNTIYF. The CDR3 DNA sequence: TGCGCCAGCAGCTTAGTCTTCTCACAGGGACAGAGAAACACCATATATTTT.

The rearrangement joins TRBV7-3 to TRBJ2-5; 8 nucleotides match TRBD1. V shed 5 bases and J 3 bases; nucleotides not matched to a gene: 2. Germline V lookup: CDR1 SGHTA, CDR2 FQGTGA. The CDR3 is made up of 13 amino acids. In nucleotides, the CDR3 is TGTGCCAGCAGCCGGGGACAGGAAGAGACCCAGTACTTC. Protein: CASSRGQEETQYF.

This clone came up a few times. The chain uses TRBV14 and TRBJ1-6; D is perhaps TRBD1 (5 bases). The germline gives CDR1 SGHDN, CDR2 FVKESK. CDR3 length: 15 residues. V was trimmed by 1 base and J by 6 bases, leaving 10 bases between them. The CDR3 reads CASSQGGAGNSPLHF. Written as DNA, the CDR3 is TGTGCCAGCAGCCAAGGGGGCGCCGGTAATTCACCCCTCCACTTT.

The chain links TRBV20-1 to TRBJ2-1, with D unclear. Between the trimmed V and J ends, which lost 3 bases and 11 bases, there was a span of 11 bases. This CDR3 has 11 residues. CDR1 DFQATT and CDR2 SNEGSKA come from the germline V gene (reference sequence). The CDR3 is CSASPGRKQFF. For the CDR3, the DNA is TGCAGTGCTAGCCCGGGTCGAAAGCAGTTCTTC.

V gene TRBV13 combines with J gene TRBJ2-5; D may be TRBD2 (6 bases). CDR3 length: 13 residues. V dropped 8 bases and J dropped 3 bases, with 13 bases sitting between them. The germline V gene has CDR1 PRHDT and CDR2 FYEKMQ (reference sequence). Here the CDR3 DNA reads TGTGCCAGCTCTCGGGACTTTGAAGAGACCCAGTACTTC. It is translated as CASSRDFEETQYF. Together with reference TRBV13 and TRBJ2-5, the CDR3 gives the full variable domain: AAGVIQSPRHLIKEKRETATLKCYPIPRHDTVYWYQQGPGQDPQFLISFYEKMQSDKGSIPDRFSAQQFSDYHSELNMSSLELGDSALYFCASSRDFEETQYFGPGTRLLVL.

The chain combines TRBV7-8 with TRBJ2-5; 11 bases match TRBD2. V was pared by 5 bases and J by 2 bases, with 4 bases of the junction left unmatched. In germline, CDR1 is SGHVS, CDR2 FQNEAQ. The CDR3 loop spans 15 amino acids. The CDR3 DNA sequence: TGTGCCAGCAGCCAGGGACTAGCGGCTCAAGAGACCCAGTACTTC. It is translated as CASSQGLAAQETQYF.

This clone showed up many times. This chain uses TRBV4-1 with TRBJ2-7; TRBD2 aligns across 11 bases. The CDR3 is 15 amino acids. With V trimmed by 0 bases and J by 6 bases, 4 bases remained unmatched. Germline V gene data show CDR1 as MGHRA and CDR2 as YSYEKL. The CDR3 spells CASSQDLAGGREQYF. The CDR3 nucleotides read TGCGCCAGCAGCCAAGATTTAGCGGGGGGGCGCGAGCAGTACTTC.

There are many counts of this clone. V and J are TRBV6-1 and TRBJ2-3; D call uncertain. The germline V gene has CDR1 MNHNS and CDR2 SASEGT. The CDR3 totals 12 residues. Trimming stripped 7 bases from V and 2 bases from J, with 7 bases between. CDR3 amino acids: CASTYYTDTQYF. The CDR3 bases are TGTGCCAGCACCTACTACACAGATACGCAGTATTTT.

This clone appeared many times. V is TRBV5-1 and J is TRBJ1-4, with 7 bases aligning to TRBD1. The germline V gene encodes CDR1 SGHRS and CDR2 YFSETQ. The V segment lost 4 bases and the J segment 7 bases; nucleotides outside the gene matches: 10. The CDR3 is made up of 15 amino acids. The CDR3 bases are TGCGCCAGCAGCCAGACAGGGTTTGTTGGTGAAAAACTGTTTTTT. Translation gives CASSQTGFVGEKLFF. Full variable domain (rest looked up from reference TRBV5-1 and TRBJ1-4): KAGVTQTPRYLIKTRGQQVTLSCSPISGHRSVSWYQQTPGQGLQFLFEYFSETQRNKGNFPGRFSGRQFSNSRSEMNVSTLELGDSALYLCASSQTGFVGEKLFFGSGTQLSVL.

This clone was counted ten times or more. CDR3 protein: CASSVAVLEDYGYTF. CDR3 in DNA: TGTGCCAGCAGCGTAGCAGTCCTCGAGGACTATGGCTACACCTTC. The chain carries TRBV9 and TRBJ1-2; D unclear. The CDR3 contains 15 residues. CDR1 is SGDLS, CDR2 YYNGEE, per germline. The V gene lost 0 bases and the J gene lost 3 bases, with 12 bases spanning the gap. Variable domain in full (rest from reference TRBV9 and TRBJ1-2): DSGVTQTPKHLITATGQRVTLRCSPRSGDLSVYWYQQSLDQGLQFLIQYYNGEERAKGNILERFSAQQFPDLHSELNLSSLELGDSALYFCASSVAVLEDYGYTFGSGTRLTVV.

This clone was seen repeatedly, ten times or more. The chain has TRBV6-5 and TRBJ2-7; 8 bases match TRBD1. The V gene's germline CDR1 is MNHEY and CDR2 SVGAGI. The CDR3 is made up of 13 amino acids. After removal of 7 bases from V and 5 bases from J, the junction contained 7 bases not matched to a gene. CDR3 sequence: CASTPDRGDEQYV. The CDR3 DNA sequence: TGTGCCAGCACCCCCGACAGGGGCGACGAGCAGTACGTC.

Many counts were recorded for this clone. V and J are TRBV19 and TRBJ2-5; D might be TRBD1 (5 bases). The V gene lost 3 bases and the J gene lost 2 bases, with 7 bases spanning the gap. CDR1 is LNHDA and CDR2 is SQIVND in the germline V gene (reference sequence). The CDR3 has 13 amino acids. The CDR3 region is CASSMDTQETQYF. CDR3 in DNA: TGTGCCAGTAGTATGGACACACAAGAGACCCAGTACTTC.

This clone was recorded many times. V usage is TRBV21-1 and J usage is TRBJ2-1; the listed D gene, TRBD2, was not tested against the DNA. TRBV21-1 is labeled a pseudogene. This CDR3 region has 13 residues. Here the CDR3 DNA reads TGTGCCGGAGGTCTAGCGGGAGTCAATGAGCAGTTCTTC. Its translation is CAGGLAGVNEQFF.

This clone was observed a handful of times. The CDR3 sequence is CATSRDSGDGYTF. Here the CDR3 DNA reads TGTGCCACCAGCAGAGATTCCGGGGATGGCTACACCTTC. The chain uses TRBV15 and TRBJ1-2; D is uncertain. This CDR3 spans 13 amino acids. CDR1 is LNHNV, CDR2 YYDKDF, per germline (reference sequence). With 0 bases removed from V and 6 bases from J, the gap between germline ends came to 8 bases.

The table lists this clone with many counts. The J gene is TRBJ1-1, the V gene TRBV10-3, with TRBD1 identical over 7 bases. This CDR3 comprises 15 residues. Germline lookup yields CDR1 ENHRY and CDR2 SYGVKD. Trimming removed 7 bases from V and 1 base from J; junction bases left unmatched: 9. CDR3 coding DNA: TGTGCCATCACCGGACAGGAGGGTGGGAACACTGAAGCTTTCTTT. It codes for CAITGQEGGNTEAFF.